This TCR beta chain was profiled in a study of blood T cell repertoires in COVID-19. This CDR3 is 11 amino acids long. The germline V and J ends were trimmed by 4 bases and 7 bases, with 7 bases remaining between them. Germline V CDR1 and CDR2: LGHDT, YNNKEL (reference sequence). Assay used: immunoSEQ multiplex PCR; TCRdb lists only in-frame clones, some missing. The repertoire holds about 290,000 clones, with about nine tenths as singletons. The chain combines TRBV3-1 (or the pseudogene TRBV3-2) with TRBJ1-2; D not resolved. The receptor comes from a woman aged 40 to 50 who had recovered from COVID-19. Material: PBMCs or T cells enriched from blood (not recorded which). The CDR3: CASSLAGGYTF. The CDR3 coding sequence is TGTGCCAGCAGCCTGGCGGGTGGCTACACCTTC.